This TCR beta chain is drawn from a study of cytomegalovirus exposure and HLA in healthy donors (dated by TCRdb to about 2017). Background on the whole study: An earlier analysis of 587 of the donors reported 276 Gb of sequence data and around 110 million unique TCR beta sequences obtained from about 179 million T cells. An early release that covered about 640 HLA-typed donors contained approximately 300 gigabases of sequencing data and some 87 million unique TCR sequences. Of the roughly 420 genotyped donors, 80% to 90% were placed in the genetic ancestry cluster associated with self-reported Caucasian donors. The aim of the study was to test whether cataloging public T cell receptors could identify signatures of past pathogen exposure. Using immunosequencing, the study profiled T cell repertoires from 500 to 800 subjects and related those repertoires to cytomegalovirus serostatus. In addition to the first cohort of 666 subjects, a separate validation cohort of 100 to 150 different subjects was used. The study combined high-throughput TCR immunosequencing, statistical association of individual TCRs with disease status, and machine learning to predict cytomegalovirus infection status. A later analysis re-analyzed previously published TCR beta repertoires from approximately 700 donors and added high-resolution HLA genotyping to study TCR occurrence patterns. The later analysis used no new phenotypic data to find candidate immune exposures, relying instead on TCR beta sequences and their occurrence across donors. An earlier analysis of some 500 of the donors applied high-throughput TCR beta sequencing to assess whether each TCR beta V gene segment acted as functional or pseudogenic. Donor age, sex, ethnicity and CMV serostatus were compiled alongside the repertoire data. A later genetic analysis took genome-wide SNP genotypes for about 55% of the 666 donors and used that subset as a discovery cohort. All discovery cohort repertoires had been generated using a single sequencing platform. HLA typing covered class I and class II loci at four-digit resolution. The number of donors typed differed by locus, with about 629-630 for A, B, C, DRB1 and DQB1, over 500 for DQA1, 600 to 610 for DPA1, and some 440 for DPB1. Several DR-DQ haplotypes were handled as single units for association and clustering, since linkage in the cohort was strong. On average, roughly 240,000 unique TCR beta nucleotide sequences were sequenced per donor among several hundred genotyped donors of the cohort, with approximately 18% of those sequences being non-productive. General conclusions and limits of the study: A further reported finding was that TCR beta sequences accurately predicted the HLA-A and HLA-B alleles for most subjects in the first cohort. HLA typing was unavailable for some donors at each locus, so association tests used only the typed subset. An earlier analysis of approximately 530 of the donors showed that most TCR beta V segments appeared in productive rearrangements either about 87% or about 30% of the time, which broadly matched IMGT annotations. The only immune exposure information available for the cohort was CMV serostatus. Compared with equally common non-associated chains, HLA-associated TCR beta chains in a later analysis were more clonally expanded and had lower generation probabilities. In a later genetic analysis, fewer N-insertions in productive TCRs were reported among donors in an Asian-associated ancestry cluster than the roughly 700-donor mean. Linkage disequilibrium might explain the correlated functional status among segregating V segments, but an unknown experimental factor could not be excluded. V-gene and J-gene trimming of TCR beta chains was associated with a missense DCLRE1C variant in a later genetic analysis, and the association was replicated in an independent cohort. A later analysis associated 17,000 or so TCR beta sequences with specific HLA alleles at a false discovery rate of 0.05. A cluster of highly shared sequence variants was judged likely to be a technical artifact of the sequencing pipeline. In vitro tests confirmed that a few of the cytomegalovirus-associated TCR beta chains recognize cytomegalovirus antigens. In a later analysis, the rate of TCR association differed among HLA loci, with DRB1 alleles having the most associated TCRs and HLA-C alleles having the fewest. Because the 87-base-pair reads could not distinguish some IMGT-functional V segments, including TRBV6-2 and TRBV6-3, those segments were excluded. A later analysis found that most CMV-associated TCR beta chains appeared HLA-restricted, with HLA associations seemingly driven largely by CMV exposure. While some public TCRs were present in many individuals, most TCR sequences turned up only very rarely across donors. The classifier was reported to diagnose cytomegalovirus status with high specificity and sensitivity in both the original cohort and the validation cohort. In this cohort, only TCR beta chains were sequenced, and detectable features were limited by the absence of alpha or paired-chain data. Strong co-occurrence of HLA alleles, especially DR and DQ, made assigning TCR associations to individual alleles difficult. A later analysis reported that several top co-occurrence clusters appeared linked to parvovirus B19, influenza, CMV and Epstein-Barr virus. About 15 rarely observed V segments, including chromosome 9 orphons, were excluded from the earlier analysis of 550 to 700 of the donors because counts were too low. The study gave a list of some 150 TCR beta chains associated with cytomegalovirus. According to the authors, the approach could potentially be generalized to other disease states and immunological phenotypes. Roughly uniform sequencing depth across donors was assumed in presence/absence analyses, although this assumption may not hold.

In total, roughly 670 healthy bone marrow donors made up the cohort. All cohort members were sampled while nominally healthy, although unrecorded immune exposures were likely present. The donor tested CMV seronegative, placing the donor among the approximately 400 seronegative members of the cohort. Each donor provided a peripheral blood sample, and peripheral blood mononuclear cells were used for TCR beta sequencing. The Qiagen DNeasy Blood Extraction Kit was used to extract genomic DNA from the blood cell samples. The library was generated by the immunoSEQ multiplex PCR assay. For the multiplex PCR, a mixture combining 60 forward primers for TCR Vbeta segments and 13 reverse primers for TCR Jbeta segments was used. Amplification of the CDR3 region of rearranged TCR beta genes was performed with a multiplex PCR assay on genomic DNA. The amplified TCR beta libraries were sequenced on the Illumina HiSeq System as 87-base-pair reads. From the authors' description of their analysis: A later analysis counted about 76 million unique TCR beta chains across the approximately 700 repertoires, and 9 million to 14 million of these chains were shared by at least two donors. A nearest-neighbor algorithm error-corrected the raw reads and collapsed the reads into unique sequences, merging closely related sequences to remove PCR and sequencing errors. To assign V, D and J gene segments, CDR3 sequences were aligned to IMGT reference sequences. Each retained sequence needed at least a six-nucleotide match to both a V gene segment and a J gene segment. Rearrangements were called productive when the CDR3 lacked stop codons and stayed in frame with V and J; all others were non-productive. CDR3 was defined according to IMGT convention as the region running from the second conserved V-encoded cysteine to the conserved J-encoded phenylalanine. The earlier analysis of a few hundred of the donors excluded sequences that lacked an unambiguous match to a single V gene segment. An earlier analysis of fewer than 750 of the donors called V segments functional above 56.7% productive rearrangements and segregating when the between-donor standard deviation exceeded 5%. To diagnose cytomegalovirus status from the catalog of TCR beta chain sequences, a statistical classification framework was built. In a later analysis, TCR nucleotide sequences were compared against IMGT/GENE-DB human TR gene sequences so that V and J genes could be assigned. A later analysis assigned CDR3 sequences and most-parsimonious VDJ recombination scenarios with the TCRdist pipeline. In a later analysis, each TCR beta chain was defined by its CDR3 amino acid sequence together with its V-gene family, and reads without a unique V-gene family were excluded. As a way to deal with suspected cross-contamination and a sequencing artifact, a later analysis dropped roughly 600 nucleotide sequences that were highly shared and had low generation probability. In a later analysis, a clonal expansion index for each public chain was calculated from normalized within-repertoire ranks of inferred template counts. A later analysis computed generation probabilities with a VDJ recombination model fitted to out-of-frame rearrangements, and checked the results against IGoR. Hypergeometric tests were used in a later analysis to score TCR-TCR, TCR-HLA and TCR-CMV co-occurrence, with a repertoire-size bias correction applied to the TCR pairs. A later analysis estimated false discovery rates by permuting HLA or CMV assignments 20 times. In a later analysis, co-occurring TCRs were grouped using DBSCAN, with TCRdist sequence similarity added in when clustering inside HLA-allele-positive subsets. For co-occurrence clustering, repertoires with fewer than 30,000 or more than 120,000 public chains were excluded, along with five repertoires with anomalous nucleotide sharing. TCRdb mirrors the immuneACCESS table, restricted to in-frame sequences. Some clones are absent from its copies; in checked studies, under half trace to an unresolved V gene, and the reason for the others is unknown. V and J calls and clone size are those listed in that table; D and trimming were worked out from the DNA. For this sample there are 85,000 to 100,000 clones; 63% appear just once. About 5.9% of the sample lies in the top ten.

Taken from the germline V gene, the CDR1 and CDR2 loops are SGHTA and FQGTGA. V and J are truncated by 5 bases and 6 bases respectively, leaving an intervening sequence of 16 bases. From the cysteine up to the phenylalanine, the CDR3 has a length of 14 residues. CDR3 DNA only is kept here, 42 bases in frame from base 1. Comments on this clone: What antigen it recognizes has not been identified. No much larger clone exists at a distance of one base, and base qualities are not known.

The sequence links TRBV7-3 to TRBJ1-1; no D gene is confidently identified. Sequenced sample: PBMCs. The clonotype was recovered from a woman aged 25-40 years in good health and CMV-seronegative. The DNA sequence follows: TGTGCCAGCAGCCCCACGGGAAAGCTGTCTGAAGCTTTCTTT. Translated, it reads CASSPTGKLSEAFF.